This TCR beta chain was profiled in a study of T cell repertoires in ileal Crohn's disease. Across the whole study: Patients had a median approximately 7.8-year disease duration, and about 36% were active smokers. Postoperative therapy was given to about half: around eleven thiopurines, around 17 anti-TNF agents. Findings and caveats of the study: Sorted CD8 T cells held more high-frequency clones than CD4.

In the case of this clone: Antigen unknown.

The repertoire was sequenced with immunoSEQ multiplex PCR; TCRdb's copy has only in-frame clones and lacks some. This repertoire shows about 9,600 clones, about 80% found once; its top ten account for roughly 25%. The CDR3 covers 11 residues. V was trimmed by 4 bases and J by 8 bases, leaving 8 bases between them. Germline loops: CDR1 SGHVS, CDR2 FQNEAQ. The specimen sequenced was ileal tissue. The V and J genes are TRBV7-8 and TRBJ1-1, with D possibly matching TRBD1 (5 bases). The receptor comes from an adult with Crohn's disease. The CDR3 loop is CASSSYREAFF. The CDR3 region has the DNA TGTGCCAGCAGCTCTTACAGGGAAGCTTTCTTT.